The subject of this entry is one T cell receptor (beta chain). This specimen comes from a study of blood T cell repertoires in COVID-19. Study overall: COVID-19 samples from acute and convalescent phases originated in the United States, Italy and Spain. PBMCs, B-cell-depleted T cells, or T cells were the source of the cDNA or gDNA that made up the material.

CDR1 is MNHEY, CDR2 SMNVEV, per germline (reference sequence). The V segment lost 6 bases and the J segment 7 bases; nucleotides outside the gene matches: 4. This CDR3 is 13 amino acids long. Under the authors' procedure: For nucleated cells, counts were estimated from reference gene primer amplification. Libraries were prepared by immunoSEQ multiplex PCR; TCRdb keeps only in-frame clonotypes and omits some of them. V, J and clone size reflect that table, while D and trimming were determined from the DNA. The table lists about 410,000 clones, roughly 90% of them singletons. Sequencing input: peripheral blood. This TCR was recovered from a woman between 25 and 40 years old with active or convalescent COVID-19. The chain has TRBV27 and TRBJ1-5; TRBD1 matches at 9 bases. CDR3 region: CASSRQGEQPQHF. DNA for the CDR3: TGTGCCAGCAGCCGACAGGGGGAGCAGCCCCAGCATTTT.